This T cell receptor beta chain was recorded in a study of blood T cell repertoires in COVID-19. Turning to the study itself: Sources were T cells, B-cell-depleted T cells, or PBMCs; the material itself was cDNA or gDNA.

Germline V gene data show CDR1 as SGHDN and CDR2 as FVKESK. This CDR3 has 14 amino acids. Trimming stripped 0 bases from V and 1 base from J, with 6 bases between. Here immunoSEQ multiplex PCR was the method, and the copy in TCRdb shows in-frame clones only, minus some. The table includes 80,000 to 100,000 clones, roughly 80% detected once. The receptor's source is a human donor in a cohort sampled during active COVID-19. Material for sequencing was peripheral blood. This chain joins TRBV14 and TRBJ2-5, with D unclear. The CDR3 sequence: CASSQEYSQETQYF. CDR3 sequence (DNA): TGTGCCAGCAGCCAAGAGTACAGCCAAGAGACCCAGTACTTC. Complete variable domain (other parts from reference TRBV14 and TRBJ2-5): EAGVTQFPSHSVIEKGQTVTLRCDPISGHDNLYWYRRVMGKEIKFLLHFVKESKQDESGMPNNRFLAERTGGTYSTLKVQPAELEDSGVYFCASSQEYSQETQYFGPGTRLLVL.